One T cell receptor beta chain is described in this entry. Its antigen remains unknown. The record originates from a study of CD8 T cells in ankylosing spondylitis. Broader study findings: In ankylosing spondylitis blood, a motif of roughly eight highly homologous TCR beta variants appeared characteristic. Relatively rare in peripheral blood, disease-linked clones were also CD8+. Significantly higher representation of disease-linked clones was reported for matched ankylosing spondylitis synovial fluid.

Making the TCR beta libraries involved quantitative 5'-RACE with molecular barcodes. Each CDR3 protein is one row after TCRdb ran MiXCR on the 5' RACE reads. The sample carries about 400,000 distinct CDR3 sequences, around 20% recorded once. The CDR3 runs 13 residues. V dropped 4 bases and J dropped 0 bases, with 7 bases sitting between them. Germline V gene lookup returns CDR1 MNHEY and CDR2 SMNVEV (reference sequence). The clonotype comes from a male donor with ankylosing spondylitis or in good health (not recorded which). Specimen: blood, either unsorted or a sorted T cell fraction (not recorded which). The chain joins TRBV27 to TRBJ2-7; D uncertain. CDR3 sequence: CASSWAHSYEQYF. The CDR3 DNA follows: TGTGCCAGCAGTTGGGCCCACTCCTACGAGCAGTACTTC.